Described below is a single T cell receptor beta chain sequence and its context. The antigen remains undetermined. MiXCR, run by TCRdb on the 5' RACE reads, gives a single entry per CDR3 protein. The top ten hold roughly 0.4% of the sample, which has just under 550,000 distinct CDR3 sequences, approximately 16% seen once. The V and J ends lost 2 bases and 4 bases, in that order; junction bases with no gene match: 10. Germline CDR1 and CDR2: DFQATT and SNEGSKA (reference sequence). The length of the CDR3 is 15 residues. The data were taken from a study of identical twins. The study, taken as a whole, reports: Diverse VJ usage suggested most zero-insertion clonotypes were not invariant T cells.

These data also formed part of another study, on yellow fever vaccine responses in identical twins.

Sequencing was done on a sample of CD4+ T cells sorted from blood. V and J are TRBV20-1 and TRBJ2-7, with TRBD2 matching 8 bases. The sequence derives from a woman under 30 in good health. This CDR3 reads CSARPILADSYEQYF. As DNA, the CDR3 is TGCAGTGCTAGACCTATACTAGCGGACTCTTACGAGCAGTACTTC.